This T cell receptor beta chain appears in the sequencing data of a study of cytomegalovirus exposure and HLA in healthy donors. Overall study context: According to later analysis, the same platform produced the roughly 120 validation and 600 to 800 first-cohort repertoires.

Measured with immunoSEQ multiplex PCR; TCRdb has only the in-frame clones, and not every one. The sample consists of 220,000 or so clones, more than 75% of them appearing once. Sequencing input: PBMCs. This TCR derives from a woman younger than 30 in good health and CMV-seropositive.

The CDR3 nucleotides are TGTGCCAGCAGTCATCTCGGGACAGGTTCCTACGAGCAGTACTTC. Its protein is CASSHLGTGSYEQYF. The V call is TRBV6-1, the J call TRBJ2-7, with TRBD1 identical over 8 bases. Germline assignment: CDR1 MNHNS and CDR2 SASEGT. The CDR3 contains 15 residues. Trimming cost V 5 bases and J 1 base; bases outside gene matches: 7.